This T cell receptor beta chain was obtained from a study of cytomegalovirus exposure and HLA in healthy donors. With 1 base removed from V and 1 base from J, the gap between germline ends came to 11 bases. Germline assignment: CDR1 SGHTS and CDR2 YDEGEE. The CDR3 extends over 15 amino acids. Details on this clone: The antigen remains undetermined.

Whole-study findings and limits: The authors listed 164 TCR beta chains as cytomegalovirus-associated. Looking again later, the authors saw that most CMV-associated TCR beta chains seemed HLA-restricted.

The PCR used 60 Vbeta and 13 Jbeta primers. Repertoires were generated with immunoSEQ multiplex PCR, while TCRdb's copy carries only in-frame clones and drops some. Among over 130,000 clones listed, around 86% were seen once. The rearrangement uses TRBV5-8 and TRBJ1-1; D is undetermined. Sequenced: PBMCs. The clonotype comes from a female donor in good health and CMV-seronegative. The CDR3, as DNA: TGTGCCAGCAGCTTGCGAAAGGCGGCGAACACTGAAGCTTTCTTT. Translating gives CASSLRKAANTEAFF.